Listed below are T cell receptor beta chains from one sample, sequenced in a study of metastatic and nonmetastatic thyroid tumors. TCRdb reanalyzed the PCR reads with MiXCR. The table lists about 35,000 clones, 17% of them singletons. Sequences were obtained from blood. These receptors came from a male donor with papillary thyroid cancer or a benign thyroid nodule (not recorded which). Some clones in this sample may be carry-over from other donors' samples. The CDR3 runs from the conserved cysteine through the conserved F or W. The D gene is left open where the match is weak. Some rows mark clone size as missing; the rest say once, few, many or name a class of expanded clone.

>TRBJ1-1|TRBV3-1|many|TRBD1
TGTGCCAGCGGACAGGGGGCCCCGAACACTGAAGCTTTCTTT
CASGQGAPNTEAFF
>TRBJ1-2|TRBV6-2/TRBV6-3|medium-sized|TRBD1
TGTGCCAGCAGCCCTCATCCCTCGGACAGGCTTTCCTCCTATGGCTACACCTTC
CASSPHPSDRLSSYGYTF
>TRBJ2-5|TRBV20-1|many|TRBD2
TGCAGTGCTCCTTTACTAGCGGGAGGGCGAGAGACCCAGTACTTC
CSAPLLAGGRETQYF
>TRBJ2-1|TRBV11-3|many|TRBD2
TGTGCCAGCAGCCTAGCGGGGCCCCCAAATGAGCAGTTCTTC
CASSLAGPPNEQFF
>TRBJ2-5|TRBV12-5|few|TRBD1
TGTGCTAGCGGCTACATACCCGGGACAGTGGGCCGGGAGACCCAGTACTTC
CASGYIPGTVGRETQYF
>TRBJ2-7|TRBV6-1|few|TRBD2
TGTGCCAGCAGTACCGGGACTAGCGGATCCTACGAGCAGTACTTC
CASSTGTSGSYEQYF
>TRBJ1-4|TRBV28|many|NA
TGTGCCAGCAGTTTAGAAGGGGTCGCAACTAATGAAAAACTGTTTTTT
CASSLEGVATNEKLFF
>TRBJ1-5|TRBV19|many|NA
TGTGCCAGTAGTATAAGGGGTATCAATCAGCCCCAGCATTTT
CASSIRGINQPQHF
>TRBJ1-1|TRBV5-6|many|NA
TGTGCCAGCAGCTTGGTATCCACTGAAGCTTTCTTT
CASSLVSTEAFF
>TRBJ2-1|TRBV27|medium-sized|NA
TGTGCCAGCAGTGCCCGAGTGGGATATGAGCAGTTCTTC
CASSARVGYEQFF
>TRBJ2-2|TRBV6-4|many|TRBD2
TGTGCCAGCAGTCCCGAGGAAGCGGGGGCCTTCATGAACACCGGGGAGCTGTTTTTT
CASSPEEAGAFMNTGELFF
>TRBJ2-3|TRBV11-1|NA|TRBD2
TGTGCCAGCAGCTTAGGTTGGACTAGCCCTGATACGCAGTATTTT
CASSLGWTSPDTQYF
>TRBJ2-3|TRBV5-1|NA|NA
TGCGCCAGCAGCTTCACTCCCGGCACAGATACGCAGTATTTT
CASSFTPGTDTQYF
>TRBJ2-1|TRBV2|few|TRBD2
TGTGCCATTAGTGTCGCTAGCGGGGGGGCAAATGAGCAGTTCTTC
CAISVASGGANEQFF
>TRBJ2-7|TRBV5-6|many|TRBD2
TGTGCCAGCAGCTCGCTATCTAGCGGGGGCTACGAGCAGTACTTC
CASSSLSSGGYEQYF
>TRBJ2-3|TRBV6-4|NA|TRBD1
TGTGCCACCTCCGCCACCGGGACAGGTAGCCCAGATACGCAGTATTTT
CATSATGTGSPDTQYF
>TRBJ2-7|TRBV12-5|many|TRBD2
TGTGCTAGTGGCTTACTAGCGGGAGGCTCCTACGAGCAGTACTTC
CASGLLAGGSYEQYF
>TRBJ2-2|TRBV28|many|NA
TGTGCCAGCAGTTTCGCTGGGGCCGGGGAGCTGTTTTTT
CASSFAGAGELFF
>TRBJ2-5|TRBV20-1|NA|NA
TGCAGTGCTTCAGGGCGAAGGGAGGCCCAGTACTTC
CSASGRREAQYF
>TRBJ2-7|TRBV9|NA|TRBD1
TGTGCCATCAGCGCCGGGACAGGGTGGGACGATCAGTACTTC
CAISAGTGWDDQYF
>TRBJ2-7|TRBV27|many|NA
TGTGCCAGCAGGGCAGGGGCCTACGAGCAGTACTTC
CASRAGAYEQYF
>TRBJ1-1|TRBV7-6|many|TRBD1
TGTGCCAGCAGCTCAGTGGACAGGTTCACTGAAGCTTTCTTT
CASSSVDRFTEAFF
>TRBJ2-7|TRBV11-3|medium-sized|NA
TGTGCCAGCAGCGACACGAGCAACTACGAGCAGTACTTC
CASSDTSNYEQYF
>TRBJ2-5|TRBV6-1|few|TRBD2
TGTGCCAGCAGTGAACAAGCGGGGGGTCGTGAGAGCCAGTACTTC
CASSEQAGGRESQYF
>TRBJ2-1|TRBV20-1|many|NA
TGCAGTGCTCGTGCACCGGACTGGGAAGAGTTCTTC
CSARAPDWEEFF
>TRBJ1-1|TRBV6-1|many|TRBD1
TGTGCCACCACATTGGACAGGGCAACTGAAGCTTTCTTT
CATTLDRATEAFF
>TRBJ2-7|TRBV7-6|NA|NA
TGTGCCAGCAGCCGCTTCGCCGGGGCCTACGAGCAGTACTTC
CASSRFAGAYEQYF
>TRBJ1-2|TRBV7-9|NA|TRBD1
TGTGCCAGCGGGACAGGGGGGGGCTACACCTTC
CASGTGGGYTF
>TRBJ2-2|TRBV7-9|many|NA
TGTGCCAGCAGCTCGACAAGTTCGAACACCGGGGAGCTGTTTTTT
CASSSTSSNTGELFF
>TRBJ2-2|TRBV19|many|NA
TGTGCCACAATCGAGACAGGACCGAACACCGGGGAGCTGTTTTTT
CATIETGPNTGELFF
>TRBJ2-5|TRBV20-1|many|TRBD1
TGCAGTGCTACTTCCGGGACAGGGAGGGGAGAGACCCAGTACTTC
CSATSGTGRGETQYF
>TRBJ2-2|TRBV6-5|many|NA
TGTGCCAGCAGTTACTCAACACCCACCGGGGAGCTGTTTTTT
CASSYSTPTGELFF
>TRBJ2-7|TRBV28|few|TRBD1
TGTGCCAGCAGTTTAGAACAGGGGGCGAGGGACGAGCAGTACTTC
CASSLEQGARDEQYF
>TRBJ1-2|TRBV12-3/TRBV12-4|many|NA
TGTGCCAGCAGTCCCCTCGGGACCGAATATGGCTACACCTTC
CASSPLGTEYGYTF
>TRBJ2-1|TRBV27|many|NA
TGTGCCAGCAGGCGGAGCCCCCCTTTGTACAATGAGCAGTTCTTC
CASRRSPPLYNEQFF
>TRBJ1-1|TRBV2|many|NA
TGTGCCAGCAACCAAGGTGGCGTGCAGCCTGAAGCTTTCTTT
CASNQGGVQPEAFF
>TRBJ2-2|TRBV20-1|NA|NA
TGCAGTGCTAAGTACGGGGCCCATCACACCGGGGAGTTGTTTTTT
CSAKYGAHHTGELFF
>TRBJ2-3|TRBV2|many|NA
TGTGCCAGCAGTGTACAGAACACAGATACGCAGTATTTT
CASSVQNTDTQYF
>TRBJ1-5|TRBV4-1|many|NA
TGCGCCAGCAGCCAAGCGCCAGAATATAGCAATCAGCCCCAGCATTTT
CASSQAPEYSNQPQHF
>TRBJ1-3|TRBV5-5|many|NA
TGTGCCAGCAGCTTGTCGCAGGTGGGCTCTGGAAACACCATATATTTT
CASSLSQVGSGNTIYF
>TRBJ2-3|TRBV14|medium-sized|NA
TGTGCCAGCAGCCAAGATCCAGCCTCTTCTAGCACAGATACGCAGTATTTT
CASSQDPASSSTDTQYF
>TRBJ2-3|TRBV11-1|NA|NA
TGTGCCAGCAGCTTAGCCGTAGACCCTAGCACAGATACGCAGTATTTT
CASSLAVDPSTDTQYF
>TRBJ1-4|TRBV6-2/TRBV6-3|many|NA
TGTGCCAGCAGTAGGGGTTCCCAACATGAAAAACTGTTTTTT
CASSRGSQHEKLFF
>TRBJ1-1|TRBV6-1|medium-sized|NA
TGTGCCAGCAGTGATTCCACAATGAACACTGAAGCTTTCTTT
CASSDSTMNTEAFF
>TRBJ2-1|TRBV6-4|few|NA
TGTGCCAGCAGTGACTCTAGGGGGTGTTACAATGAGCAGTTCTTC
CASSDSRGCYNEQFF
>TRBJ2-1|TRBV7-2|many|TRBD2
TGTGCCAGCAGCTTATTTCCCTCTAGCGGGGGCGGCAATGAGCAGTTCTTC
CASSLFPSSGGGNEQFF
>TRBJ1-2|TRBV6-4|NA|NA
TGTGCCAGCAGTGACTCGAATGTGTGCGCTTATGGCTACACCTTC
CASSDSNVCAYGYTF
>TRBJ2-3|TRBV18|many|NA
TGTGCCAGCTCATCACCAAACAGCGGCACGTCTAGCACAGATACGCAGTATTTT
CASSSPNSGTSSTDTQYF
>TRBJ1-2|TRBV7-9|many|NA
TGTGCCAGCAGCCGCGATTCTAACTATGGCTACACCTTC
CASSRDSNYGYTF
>TRBJ2-1|TRBV11-3|many|NA
TGTGCCAGCAGCTTAGCAGGGACCAATGAGCAGTTCTTC
CASSLAGTNEQFF
>TRBJ1-1|TRBV2|many|TRBD1
TGTGCCAGCAGTGAAATGAGGACAGGGACGATTCGAGCTTTCTTT
CASSEMRTGTIRAFF
>TRBJ2-7|TRBV7-9|many|NA
TGTGCCAGCAGACCACACCACGGGGGCCACTACGAGCAGTACTTC
CASRPHHGGHYEQYF
>TRBJ2-1|TRBV10-3|many|NA
TGTGCCACCCGGTCCTGGGGGGACAGCTCCTACAATGAGCAGTTCTTC
CATRSWGDSSYNEQFF